The sequence of this T cell receptor beta chain was determined in a study of human T cells and chemical hapten exposure. General observations from the study: No shift was seen in TCRs above 1 in 1000 frequency with DPC sensitization. Counts of expanded TCRs (at PT1) showed a positive correlation with patch test score.

This clonotype showed up many times. Its specificity is not known. The germline V gene has CDR1 SGHTS and CDR2 YDEGEE. This CDR3 is built from 16 residues. V lost 0 bases to trimming and J lost 0 bases, with 12 bases between them. TCRdb passed the RACE reads through MiXCR, listing each CDR3 protein once. The sample carries around 360,000 distinct CDR3 sequences, just under 6.5% recorded once. The sample's time point: patch test 2, 6 weeks after DPC sensitization. Indicated treatment: therapeutic diphenylcyclopropenone sensitization with weekly scalp DPC. The source of this sequence is a woman aged 18-30 years with alopecia areata. Some clones in this sample may be carry-over from other donors' samples. This sample comprised whole blood, obtained in connection with sensitization to the hapten diphenylcyclopropenone (DPC). The gene calls are TRBV5-8 and TRBJ1-1, with D perhaps TRBD1 (6 bases). CDR3 amino acids: CASSLGTGLMNTEAFF. The CDR3 DNA follows: TGTGCCAGCAGCTTGGGAACAGGGCTTATGAACACTGAAGCTTTCTTT.